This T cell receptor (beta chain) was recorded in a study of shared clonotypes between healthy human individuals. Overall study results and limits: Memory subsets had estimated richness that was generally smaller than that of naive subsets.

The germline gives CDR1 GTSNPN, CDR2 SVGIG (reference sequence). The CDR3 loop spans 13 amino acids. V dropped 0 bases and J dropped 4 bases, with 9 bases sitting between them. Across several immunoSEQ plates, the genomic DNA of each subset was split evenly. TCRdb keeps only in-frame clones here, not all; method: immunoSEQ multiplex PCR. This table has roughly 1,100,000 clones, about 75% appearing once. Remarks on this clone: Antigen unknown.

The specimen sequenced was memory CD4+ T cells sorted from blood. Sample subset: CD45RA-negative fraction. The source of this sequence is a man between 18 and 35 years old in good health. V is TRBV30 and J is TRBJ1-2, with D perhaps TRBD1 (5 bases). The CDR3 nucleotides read TGTGCCTGGAGTGTATTTGGGACCTATGGCTACACCTTC. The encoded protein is CAWSVFGTYGYTF.